This paragraph covers one TCR beta chain sequence. Its antigen is as yet unknown. Germline CDR1 SGHRS, CDR2 YFSETQ. Trimming removed 0 bases from V and 8 bases from J, with 12 bases in between. The CDR3 is 14 residues long. This record belongs to a study of T cells in localized non-small cell lung cancer. Using immunoSEQ multiplex PCR, the repertoire was profiled, and TCRdb retains in-frame clones only, with some absent. The data contain about 25,000 clones, about 91% of them singletons. Study-wide points: Longer overall survival accompanied higher blood T cell density. Appearing in adjacent lung were a median about 57 of the top 100 tumor clones.

Source: peripheral blood mononuclear cells, taken before any cancer treatment. The chain has TRBV5-1 and TRBJ2-1; D perhaps matches TRBD1 (7 bases). The TCR was taken from a woman aged 40-69 years with stage III lung adenocarcinoma. CDR3 sequence reads: CASSLVVRGDEQFF. As DNA, the CDR3 is TGCGCCAGCAGCTTGGTGGTCAGGGGGGATGAGCAGTTCTTC.